This entry is about one TCR beta chain. The target of this receptor is not known. Per-base qualities were not stored, and no clone one base away is much larger. This entry belongs to a study of blood T cell repertoires in COVID-19 (dated by TCRdb to 2018 to 2020). For the study in its entirety: The collaborator samples originated in the United States, Italy and Spain and spanned the acute and convalescent phases of COVID-19. The prospective study material was composed of cDNA or gDNA derived from T cells, B-cell-depleted T cells, or PBMCs. Subjects who had been exposed to COVID-19, were actively infected with it, or had recovered from it provided the deeply sampled blood TCRbeta repertoires that made up the dataset. The repertoires were released in a freely available public database intended as a resource for research on the immune response to SARS-CoV-2. The samples were drawn from the first 160 participants of the ongoing ImmuneRACE study and from 950 to 1,500 subjects provided by 6 global collaborators. A de-identified subject ID, COVID-19 status, age in years and sex were almost always included in the sample metadata. Where HLA class I and class II types were available, the types were taken from metadata supplied by the sample provider, not from assay-based typing. General findings and caveats noted by the study authors: The amount of clinical and demographic metadata varied by source and participant and was provided uncurated.

V loses 1 base of germline sequence and J loses 4 bases, and the interval between the two ends is 9 bases. The germline V gene gives CDR1 as SNHLY and CDR2 as FYNNEI. The CDR3 holds 14 amino acids from the cysteine to the phenylalanine. CDR3 DNA is the only sequence kept; it has 42 bases, read in frame from the first base. Participants in the prospective study were enrolled through a virtual design, were aged roughly 18 to 100 years, and lived in approximately 24 United States geographic areas. In the prospective study, participants were assigned to cohorts based on the clinical history participants reported in a screening survey and a study questionnaire. Recovered participants in ImmuneRACE Cohort 3 were defined as having two consecutive negative NP/OP PCR tests, clearance from a healthcare professional, or resolution of symptoms. In the prospective study, whole blood, serum and a nasopharyngeal or oropharyngeal swab were collected from each participant by mobile phlebotomists. Additional blood draws and questionnaires over an approximately two-month period could optionally be provided by prospective study participants. Blood samples from the prospective study were shipped frozen or at room temperature prior to DNA extraction.

TCRbeta CDR3 regions were amplified from genomic DNA using the immunoSEQ Assay, a bias-controlled multiplex PCR. As for the authors' bioinformatics: The number of nucleated cells in each sample was estimated from the amplification of reference gene primers within the assay. To quantify the absolute abundance of each unique TCRbeta CDR3 rearrangement, sequence reads were collapsed and filtered. For each sample, productive Simpson clonality was calculated by taking the square root of Simpson's diversity index across productive rearrangements. The immuneACCESS repertoire file appears here via TCRdb, limited to in-frame rearrangements. These files lack a portion of the clones; in checked studies, under half of the deficit traces to unresolved V genes, and the cause of the others is not known. The V and J calls and clone size come from that table; D and trimming were worked out from the DNA. Counted in this sample were about 410,000 clones; around 90% of them appeared once. Of the sample, about 0.6% is held by the ten largest clones.

This TCR derives from a man aged 18 to 30 who had recovered from COVID-19. The chain joins TRBV2 to TRBJ2-3, and possibly TRBD1, on 5 matching bases. Material: PBMCs or T cells enriched from blood (not recorded which). The CDR3 sequence is CASSEGGLADTQYF. The DNA sequence reads TGTGCCAGCAGTGAAGGGGGCTTGGCAGATACGCAGTATTTT.